This TCR beta chain was captured in a study of identical twins. TCRdb processed the 5' RACE reads anew with MiXCR; each CDR3 protein has one entry. The sample holds approximately 350,000 distinct CDR3 sequences, approximately 13% seen once. Findings and limits, study-wide: The study reached conclusions through statistical analysis that was cross-sectional, not following the same donors.

The CDR3 spans 15 residues. CDR1 and CDR2 from the germline V gene are MNHEY and SMNVEV (reference sequence). V dropped 5 bases and J dropped 9 bases, with 22 bases sitting between them. This clonotype was detected a few times. What it binds is not known. Another study also made use of these data, one on yellow fever vaccine responses in identical twins. That source adds: After vaccination, twins' T cell response reportedly seemed partly convergent, partly personalized.

This TCR was recovered from a young woman in good health. The chain has TRBV27 and TRBJ1-2; D perhaps matches TRBD1 (5 bases). Sample: CD8+ T cells sorted from blood. CDR3: CASSPDGGTIWSYTF. Here the CDR3 DNA reads TGTGCCAGCAGTCCCGATGGGGGGACTATATGGAGCTACACCTTC.